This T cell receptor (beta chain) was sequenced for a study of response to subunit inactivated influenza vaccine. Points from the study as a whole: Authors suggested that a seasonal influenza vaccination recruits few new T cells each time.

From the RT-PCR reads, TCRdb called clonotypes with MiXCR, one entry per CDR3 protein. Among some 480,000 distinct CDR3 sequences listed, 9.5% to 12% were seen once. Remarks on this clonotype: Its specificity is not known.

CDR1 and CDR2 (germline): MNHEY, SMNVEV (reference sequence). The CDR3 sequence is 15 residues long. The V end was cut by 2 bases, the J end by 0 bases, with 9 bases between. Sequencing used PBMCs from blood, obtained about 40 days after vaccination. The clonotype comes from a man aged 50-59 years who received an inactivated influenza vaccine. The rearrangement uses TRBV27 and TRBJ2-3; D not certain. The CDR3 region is CASSLISASTDTQYF. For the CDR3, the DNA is TGTGCCAGCAGTTTAATCTCCGCTAGCACAGATACGCAGTATTTT.